This passage covers 30 T cell receptor beta chains from one sample sequenced in a study of blood T cell repertoires in COVID-19. Here immunoSEQ multiplex PCR was the method, and the copy in TCRdb shows in-frame clones only, minus some. The sample lists about 290,000 clones, 86% seen once, with under 3.5% in the top ten. The sequenced sample was peripheral blood. The receptors come from a woman in her 30s with active or convalescent COVID-19.

This clone has a single count. The CDR3 reads CASSRDLPGGIPEKLFF. For the CDR3, the DNA is TGTGCCAGCAGCCGAGATCTCCCGGGGGGCATCCCCGAAAAACTGTTTTTT. The J gene is TRBJ1-4, the V gene TRBV14, with a tentative D call TRBD1 (6 bases). Trimming left V 4 bases short and J 8 bases short, with 23 bases between. Germline V gene sequence: CDR1 SGHDN, CDR2 FVKESK. The CDR3 is 17 amino acids.

This sequence joins TRBV13 and TRBJ2-1; D is perhaps TRBD1 (6 bases). Per germline, CDR1 PRHDT and CDR2 FYEKMQ (reference sequence). Deletions cut 2 bases from V and 0 bases from J, with 8 bases between. The CDR3 totals 15 residues. The DNA of the CDR3 is TGTGCCAGCAGCTTACAGGGGACCTCCTACAATGAGCAGTTCTTC. Its translation is CASSLQGTSYNEQFF. Supplemented by reference TRBV13 and TRBJ2-1, the full variable domain reads AAGVIQSPRHLIKEKRETATLKCYPIPRHDTVYWYQQGPGQDPQFLISFYEKMQSDKGSIPDRFSAQQFSDYHSELNMSSLELGDSALYFCASSLQGTSYNEQFFGPGTRLTVL.

As DNA, the CDR3 is TGTGCCAGCAGTGAAGGGGGGCTAGCGGGCCTGGGTTGGGTCAAAAACATTCAGTACTTC. Protein sequence: CASSEGGLAGLGWVKNIQYF. The chain is built from TRBV2 and TRBJ2-4; 8 bases are shared with TRBD2. The length of the CDR3 is 20 residues. Germline V CDR1 and CDR2: SNHLY, FYNNEI. With V trimmed by 1 base and J by 3 bases, 17 bases remained unmatched.

V and J are TRBV28 and TRBJ1-1; no firm D call. V lost 3 bases and J lost 11, with 16 bases in between. This CDR3 region has 13 residues. Germline CDR1 and CDR2: MDHEN and SYDVKM. CDR3 residues: CASSFKTPPAAFF. In nucleotides, the CDR3 is TGTGCCAGCAGTTTTAAGACACCCCCAGCTGCTTTCTTT.

This rearrangement joins TRBV27 to TRBJ1-6; the D is unclear. V gave up 2 bases and J gave up 7 bases, with 9 bases separating them. This CDR3 has 14 amino acids. Germline loops: CDR1 MNHEY, CDR2 SMNVEV (reference sequence). Here the CDR3 reads CASSLNSKNSPLHF. The CDR3 coding sequence is TGTGCCAGCAGTTTAAACAGCAAGAATTCACCCCTCCACTTT.

The CDR3, as DNA: TGCGCCAGCAGTGATGTTAGCTTCACAGATACGCAGTATTTT. Amino acid sequence: CASSDVSFTDTQYF. The rearrangement joins TRBV10-2 to TRBJ2-3; D gene ambiguous. V was cut by 3 bases and J by 2 bases, with 9 bases left in between. Germline V gives CDR1 WSHSY, CDR2 SAAADI. The CDR3 spans 14 residues.

This sequence joins TRBV19 and TRBJ1-1; 8 bases are a match to TRBD1. CDR1 LNHDA and CDR2 SQIVND come from the germline V gene (reference sequence). V dropped 7 bases and J dropped 4; count of bases not matched to a gene: 17. CDR3 size: 17 residues. In DNA form, the CDR3 reads TGTGCCAGTAATACCGGGACAGGTCGGTCCCGAGCCACTGAAGCTTTCTTT. Residues: CASNTGTGRSRATEAFF.

The chain employs TRBV30 and TRBJ1-6, with 7 positions matching TRBD1. CDR1 is GTSNPN, CDR2 SVGIG, per germline (reference sequence). Losses at the gene ends were 5 bases for V and 3 bases for J; bases not matched to a gene: 10. This CDR3 spans 16 amino acids. CDR3 loop: CAWARTGAGYNSPLHF. DNA of the CDR3: TGTGCCTGGGCCAGAACAGGGGCGGGCTATAATTCACCCCTCCACTTT. Full variable domain (remainder filled in from reference TRBV30 and TRBJ1-6): SQTIHQWPATLVQPVGSPLSLECTVEGTSNPNLYWYRQAAGRGLQLLFYSVGIGQISSEVPQNLSASRPQDRQFILSSKKLLLSDSGFYLCAWARTGAGYNSPLHFGNGTRLTVT.

This clone has just one count. The rearrangement joins TRBV7-3 to TRBJ1-2; 11 bases map to TRBD1. Per germline, CDR1 SGHTA and CDR2 FQGTGA. V lost 5 bases to trimming and J lost 7 bases; unmatched junction nucleotides: 6. The CDR3 is 14 amino acids. CDR3 in amino acids: CASSPGQGAGGYTF. DNA for the CDR3: TGTGCCAGCAGCCCCGGACAGGGGGCCGGTGGCTACACCTTC.

The J gene is TRBJ2-7, the V gene TRBV5-6; 9 positions match TRBD1. The germline V gene encodes CDR1 SGHDT and CDR2 YYEEEE. The CDR3 covers 14 residues. Trimming took 0 bases from V and 6 from J; bases not matched to a gene: 4. CDR3 region: CASSLDRGRGEQYF. The CDR3 DNA reads TGTGCCAGCAGCTTGGACAGGGGGCGAGGCGAGCAGTACTTC.

Points on this clone: The germline gene is not matched at one end of the junction; a read error may be the cause. The rearrangement links TRBV10-3 to TRBJ1-6, with D possibly TRBD1 on 6 matching bases. The germline gives CDR1 ENHRY, CDR2 SYGVKD. The CDR3 has 12 amino acids. The CDR3 spells CAISESRDILYF. CDR3 bases: TGTGCCATCAGTGAGTCCCGGGACATTCTGTACTTT.

The genes are TRBV10-3 and TRBJ2-5, with TRBD2 identical over 11 bases. J lost 5 bases, V lost 10 bases, and 6 bases had no gene match. This CDR3 has 13 amino acids. From germline, CDR1 is ENHRY and CDR2 SYGVKD. The CDR3 region has the DNA TGTGCCAGCGGACTAGCGGGCGGGGAGACCCAGTACTTC. Residues: CASGLAGGETQYF.

This clone was detected once. V and J are TRBV7-9 and TRBJ1-6; D is possibly TRBD1 (5 bases). The germline V gene encodes CDR1 SEHNR and CDR2 FQNEAQ (reference sequence). Trimming removed 2 bases at V and 8 bases at J, with 10 bases between. The CDR3 covers 14 residues. CDR3 sequence (DNA): TGTGCCAGCAGCTTAATGGGGGGGGATTCACCCCTCCACTTT. Its translation is CASSLMGGDSPLHF.

This rearrangement joins TRBV28 to TRBJ1-6; 7 bases map to TRBD1. The CDR3 is made up of 15 amino acids. V dropped 5 bases and J dropped 9; count of bases not matched to a gene: 10. CDR1 is MDHEN and CDR2 is SYDVKM in the germline V gene. The CDR3 DNA sequence: TGTGCCAGCAGTGAAGCGACAGGGATAGGTTCACCCCTCCACTTT. This codes for CASSEATGIGSPLHF.

Note on this clone: Other DNA sequences in the same sample also yield this CDR3. The V call is TRBV10-3, the J call TRBJ1-1; tentatively, D is TRBD1 (5 bases). Germline V lookup: CDR1 ENHRY, CDR2 SYGVKD. Between the trimmed V and J ends, which lost 4 bases and 2 bases, there was a span of 8 bases. The CDR3 length is 13 residues. CDR3 DNA: TGTGCCATCAGTGTCCAGGGTAACACTGAAGCTTTCTTT. As protein: CAISVQGNTEAFF.

The genes are TRBV5-1 and TRBJ2-7; D call uncertain. The V gene lost 3 bases and the J gene lost 7 bases, with 14 bases spanning the gap. This CDR3 region has 13 residues. Germline CDR1 and CDR2: SGHRS and YFSETQ. The CDR3 protein is CASSSRVGGEQYF. The DNA of the CDR3 is TGCGCCAGCAGCTCTAGAGTCGGTGGGGAGCAGTACTTC.

The rearrangement uses TRBV10-3 and TRBJ1-6, with D possibly being TRBD1 (6 bases). CDR1 is ENHRY and CDR2 is SYGVKD in the germline V gene. Trimming removed 6 bases at V and 3 bases at J, with 12 bases between. There are 15 residues in the CDR3. This CDR3 is CAISETGDYNSPLHF. CDR3 nucleotides: TGTGCCATCAGCGAGACAGGTGACTATAATTCACCCCTCCACTTT.

The V and J genes are TRBV5-1 and TRBJ2-7; 9 bases are a match to TRBD2. Per germline, CDR1 SGHRS and CDR2 YFSETQ. Trimming at V came to 3 bases and at J to 0 bases, leaving 10 bases not matched to a gene. The CDR3 consists of 17 residues. This chain's CDR3 is CASSSQASGASSYEQYF. CDR3 bases: TGCGCCAGCAGCTCCCAAGCTAGCGGGGCGAGCTCCTACGAGCAGTACTTC.

With regard to this clone: At one of its ends the junction is not consistent with the germline gene, which may arise from a read error. The chain carries TRBV5-1 and TRBJ1-2; 10 positions agree with TRBD1. Germline loops: CDR1 SGHRS, CDR2 YFSETQ. The CDR3 length is 19 residues. The DNA for the CDR3 is TGCGCCAGCAGCTTGACTGTCCGGGACAGGGGATCTATGGCTACACCGGTGCACTTC. Translation gives CASSLTVRDRGSMATPVHF.

In its sample, this clone was seen once. The V gene is TRBV30, the J gene TRBJ2-1; perhaps TRBD1 as D (6 bases). V was clipped by 8 bases and J by 9 bases, with 20 bases between them. From germline, CDR1 is GTSNPN and CDR2 SVGIG (reference sequence). The length of the CDR3 is 13 residues. The CDR3 is CASDRMLDGEQFF. CDR3 coding DNA: TGTGCCAGTGACAGGATGCTTGACGGTGAGCAGTTCTTC.

The chain uses TRBV21-1 and TRBJ2-5; TRBD2 was called by the table and not checked on the DNA. TRBV21-1 is classified as a pseudogene. This CDR3 region has 18 residues. The CDR3 reads CASSKAATSGGVGETQYF. In DNA, the CDR3 is TGTGCCAGCAGCAAAGCTGCCACTAGCGGGGGGGTCGGGGAGACCCAGTACTTC.

This chain links TRBV5-4 with TRBJ2-5; TRBD1 aligns across 7 bases. The CDR3 contains 15 residues. The germline gives CDR1 SGHNT, CDR2 YYREEE (reference sequence). J lost 5 bases, V lost 0 bases, and 7 bases had no gene match. CDR3 protein: CASSLAGVTGETQYF. In DNA, the CDR3 is TGTGCCAGCAGCTTGGCCGGGGTGACAGGGGAGACCCAGTACTTC.

The genes are TRBV6-5 and TRBJ1-2, with no clear D. Germline CDR1 and CDR2: MNHEY and SVGAGI. This CDR3 has 14 residues. The germline V and J ends were trimmed by 0 bases and 2 bases, with 7 bases remaining between them. The CDR3, as DNA: TGTGCCAGCAGTTACTCTACAGCCAACTATGGCTACACCTTC. This sequence encodes CASSYSTANYGYTF.

The table lists this clone with a few counts. The chain employs TRBV24-1 and TRBJ2-1, with D possibly matching TRBD1 (6 bases). Germline-derived CDR1 and CDR2 are KGHDR and SFDVKD. This CDR3 has 12 residues. V was trimmed by 4 bases and J by 8 bases, leaving 8 bases between them. The CDR3 DNA reads as TGTGCCACCAGTGACCAGGGGTATGAGCAGTTCTTC. This gives the protein CATSDQGYEQFF.

This chain connects TRBV13 to TRBJ1-6, with a tentative D call TRBD1 (5 bases). The CDR3 runs to 15 residues. CDR1 is PRHDT, CDR2 FYEKMQ, per germline (reference sequence). Trimming left V 4 bases short and J 4 bases short, with 11 bases between. Here the CDR3 reads CASSSGGPYNSPLHF. CDR3 in DNA: TGTGCCAGCAGCTCGGGGGGTCCTTATAATTCACCCCTCCACTTT. Looking up the rest from reference TRBV13 and TRBJ1-6 gives the full variable domain: AAGVIQSPRHLIKEKRETATLKCYPIPRHDTVYWYQQGPGQDPQFLISFYEKMQSDKGSIPDRFSAQQFSDYHSELNMSSLELGDSALYFCASSSGGPYNSPLHFGNGTRLTVT.

The V call is TRBV5-1, the J call TRBJ1-2; 11 nucleotides align to TRBD1. The germline CDR1 and CDR2 sequences are SGHRS and YFSETQ. J was trimmed by 8 bases and V by 0 bases; bases with no gene match: 9. This CDR3 contains 16 residues. The CDR3 DNA is TGCGCCAGCAGCTTGGAGCCGGGACAGGGGGTAGGCGGCTACACCTTC. Translation gives CASSLEPGQGVGGYTF.

CDR3 region: CASSFTTGADTQYF. The CDR3 nucleotides are TGTGCCAGCAGTTTCACGACAGGGGCAGATACGCAGTATTTT. J is TRBJ2-3 and V is TRBV6-6; 8 positions agree with TRBD1. This CDR3 has 14 amino acids. V gave up 4 bases and J gave up 4 bases; unmatched junction bases: 4. CDR1 is MNHNY, CDR2 SVGAGI, per germline (reference sequence).

The V gene is TRBV6-5, the J gene TRBJ2-1; 8 positions agree with TRBD2. With V trimmed by 6 bases and J by 5 bases, 6 bases remained unmatched. Germline values: CDR1 MNHEY, CDR2 SVGAGI. CDR3 length: 14 amino acids. The CDR3 loop reads CASSWTSRHNEQFF. The CDR3 DNA follows: TGTGCCAGCAGCTGGACTAGCAGACACAATGAGCAGTTCTTC.

The gene calls are TRBV21-1 and TRBJ2-3; the D call TRBD2 from the table was never checked on the DNA. TRBV21-1 is a pseudogene. The CDR3 has 15 residues. In nucleotides, the CDR3 is TGTGCCAGCAGCGTATTATACGGGGGGACAGATACGCAGTATTTT. Translation: CASSVLYGGTDTQYF.

The chain employs TRBV7-2 and TRBJ1-5, with a possible D match to TRBD1 (6 bases). Germline V CDR1 and CDR2: SGHTA, FQGNSA. Trimming removed 8 bases from V and 5 bases from J, with 13 bases in between. The CDR3 consists of 13 residues. CDR3 residues: CASGQYQDQPQHF. The CDR3 nucleotides are TGTGCCAGCGGACAGTACCAAGATCAGCCCCAGCATTTT.